The entry below describes one TCR beta chain. Its antigen is still unknown. This specimen comes from a study of shared clonotypes between healthy human individuals. Profiling relied on immunoSEQ multiplex PCR, and the TCRdb table lists in-frame clones only, not all of them. The data show roughly 500,000 clones, roughly 95% seen once. Study results and caveats: It was observed that around 5% of naive CD4 clonotypes were shared across several donors. Owing to a small donor count, the genetic and exposure-history diversity represented was limited.

The V gene's germline CDR1 is MDHEN and CDR2 SYDVKM. Trimming pared 3 bases from V and 2 bases from J, leaving 25 bases between. The CDR3 loop spans 19 amino acids. The gene calls are TRBV28 and TRBJ2-5, with D maybe TRBD2 (6 bases). Sequences were obtained from naive CD4+ T cells sorted from blood. Specified subset: CD45RA+ positively selected. The sequence derives from a woman aged 30 to 39 in good health. As DNA, the CDR3 is TGTGCCAGCAGTTTGGTTTATGACAGCCCGGGAGTGGGGCAAGAGACCCAGTACTTC. This codes for CASSLVYDSPGVGQETQYF.